These 10 T cell receptor beta chains were sequenced from one sample in a study of tumor and adjacent non-tumor tissue in lung cancer. A modified ARM-PCR protocol with three rounds of nested PCR amplified TCRbeta. TCRdb ran MiXCR on the multiplex PCR reads and lists one entry per CDR3 protein. The data contain 40,000 to 45,000 distinct CDR3 sequences, roughly two thirds of them seen just once; the ten biggest clones take up around 17%. The template was RNA from unsorted bulk tissue. More than 3 cm separated this lung sample from the edge of the tumor. Material for sequencing was distant non-tumor lung tissue. The receptor set was obtained from a woman aged 40 to 49 with non-small cell lung cancer.

Comment on this clonotype: Its ends do not fully match the called genes, so a read error is possible. V gene TRBV6-5 combines with J gene TRBJ2-1; 9 bases are shared with TRBD2. The CDR3 consists of 15 residues. Germline loops: CDR1 MNHEY, CDR2 SVGAGI. CDR3 sequence: CVSSYGTSSYNEQFF. For the CDR3, the DNA is TGTGTCAGCAGTTATGGGACTAGCAGCTACAATGAACAGTTCTTC.

The rearrangement links TRBV28 to TRBJ1-5; no definite D call. From germline, CDR1 is MDHEN and CDR2 SYDVKM. With 6 bases removed from V and 11 bases from J, the gap between germline ends came to 20 bases. CDR3 length equals 14 residues. This CDR3 reads CASRAEVLNSAQHF. The CDR3 DNA follows: TGTGCCAGCAGAGCAGAGGTCTTAAATTCGGCCCAGCATTTT.

The chain employs TRBV2 and TRBJ2-7; D is ambiguous. V was clipped by 3 bases and J by 9 bases, with 9 bases between them. The CDR3 spans 11 residues. CDR1 is SNHLY and CDR2 is FYNNEI in the germline V gene. CDR3 protein: CASSETRVQYF. The CDR3 bases are TGTGCCAGCAGTGAGACAAGGGTGCAGTACTTC. Using reference TRBV2 and TRBJ2-7 for the parts outside the CDR3, the full variable domain is EPEVTQTPSHQVTQMGQEVILRCVPISNHLYFYWYRQILGQKVEFLVSFYNNEISEKSEIFDDQFSVERPDGSNFTLKIRSTKLEDSAMYFCASSETRVQYFGPGTRLTVT.

This clonotype was observed a few times. This may arise from a read error, as a much more abundant clone is one base away. The chain links TRBV29-1 to TRBJ2-7, with D possibly being TRBD2 (6 bases). The CDR3 consists of 15 residues. Germline CDR1 and CDR2: SQVTM and ANQGSEA. V lost 4 bases and J 0 bases, leaving 16 bases between the germline ends. In nucleotides, the CDR3 is TGCAGCGTTGGAGGGGTCGGGAGCGCCTCCTACGAGCAGTACTTC. This encodes CSVGGVGSASYEQYF.

Concerning this clonotype itself: At one end, the junction sequence differs from germline, possibly due to a read error. The rearrangement links TRBV6-5 to TRBJ2-1, with TRBD2 matching 8 bases. The CDR3 is 15 amino acids. Germline lookup yields CDR1 MNHEY and CDR2 SVGAGI. CDR3 in amino acids: CVSRASGPSYNERFF. The CDR3 DNA sequence: TGTGTCAGCAGGGCTAGCGGGCCATCCTACAATGAGCGGTTCTTC.

In regard to this clonotype: One end of the junction does not line up with germline, which may come from a read error. The rearrangement uses TRBV29-1 and TRBJ2-2; either TRBD1 or TRBD2 may supply D (6 bases each). The CDR3 has 15 residues. Germline-derived CDR1 and CDR2 are SQVTM and ANQGSEA. The CDR3 spells CSAKRGADFIGELSF. CDR3 sequence (DNA): TGCAGCGCGAAAAGGGGGGCGGATTTCATCGGGGAGCTGTCTTTT.

This clonotype was counted many times. The chain combines TRBV5-1 with TRBJ2-1, with 7 nucleotides matching TRBD2. J gave up 4 bases and V 3 bases, and 10 bases lay outside the gene matches. This CDR3 region has 16 residues. CDR1 and CDR2 from the germline V gene are SGHRS and YFSETQ. CDR3 region: CASSSSGGRAYNEQFF. As DNA, the CDR3 is TGCGCCAGCAGCTCATCTGGCGGGAGAGCTTACAATGAGCAGTTCTTC. Based on the CDR3 plus reference TRBV5-1 and TRBJ2-1, the full variable domain is KAGVTQTPRYLIKTRGQQVTLSCSPISGHRSVSWYQQTPGQGLQFLFEYFSETQRNKGNFPGRFSGRQFSNSRSEMNVSTLELGDSALYLCASSSSGGRAYNEQFFGPGTRLTVL.

Many counts were recorded for this clonotype. The genes are TRBV5-1 and TRBJ1-4; unclear D gene. Germline values: CDR1 SGHRS, CDR2 YFSETQ. The ends were cut back, 1 base at V and 6 bases at J, with 13 bases in the middle. CDR3 length: 15 amino acids. The CDR3 DNA reads TGCGCCAGCAGCTTGAGGTTCGGGGTAGATGAAAAACTGTTTTTT. Protein sequence: CASSLRFGVDEKLFF.

As for this clonotype: A read error may account for a junction end that differs from germline. This sequence joins TRBV6-5 and TRBJ1-1, with D possibly being TRBD1 (6 bases). The germline gives CDR1 MNHEY, CDR2 SVGAGI. This CDR3 comprises 14 residues. Written as DNA, the CDR3 is TGTGCCAGTAGCAGCCTGGGACGGGACACTGAATCTCTCTTT. This codes for CASSSLGRDTESLF.

Of note for this clonotype: A much larger clonotype is one base distant, so this may be a read error. The chain joins TRBV20-1 to TRBJ1-2; D is ambiguous. Germline CDR1 and CDR2: DFQATT and SNEGSKA (reference sequence). V dropped 8 bases and J dropped 8 bases, with 12 bases sitting between them. There are 10 residues in the CDR3. DNA for the CDR3: TGCAGTACGGGAACAAGCGGCTACACCTTC. This encodes CSTGTSGYTF.